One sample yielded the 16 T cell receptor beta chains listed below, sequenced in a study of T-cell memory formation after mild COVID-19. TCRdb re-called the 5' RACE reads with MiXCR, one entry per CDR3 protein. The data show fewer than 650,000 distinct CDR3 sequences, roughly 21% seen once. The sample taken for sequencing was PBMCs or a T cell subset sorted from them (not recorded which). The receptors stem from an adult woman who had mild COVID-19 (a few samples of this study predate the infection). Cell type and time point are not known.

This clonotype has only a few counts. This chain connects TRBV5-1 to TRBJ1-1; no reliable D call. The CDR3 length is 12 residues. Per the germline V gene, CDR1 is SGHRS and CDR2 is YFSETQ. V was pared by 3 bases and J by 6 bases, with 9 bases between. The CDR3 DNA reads TGCGCCAGCAGCTCGGGAGAAGCTGAAGCTTTCTTT. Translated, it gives CASSSGEAEAFF.

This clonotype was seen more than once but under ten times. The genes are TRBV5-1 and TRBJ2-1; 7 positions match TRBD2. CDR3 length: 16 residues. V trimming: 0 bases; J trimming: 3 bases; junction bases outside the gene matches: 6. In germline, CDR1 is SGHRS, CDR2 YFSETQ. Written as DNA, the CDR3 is TGCGCCAGCAGCTTGGGACTAGCCCGAGACTACAATGAGCAGTTCTTC. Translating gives CASSLGLARDYNEQFF.

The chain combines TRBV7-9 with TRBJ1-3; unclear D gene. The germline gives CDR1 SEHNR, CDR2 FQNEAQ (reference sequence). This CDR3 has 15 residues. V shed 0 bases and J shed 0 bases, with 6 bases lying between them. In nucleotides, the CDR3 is TGTGCCAGCAGCTTAGCGTCGCACTCTGGAAACACCATATATTTT. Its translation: CASSLASHSGNTIYF.

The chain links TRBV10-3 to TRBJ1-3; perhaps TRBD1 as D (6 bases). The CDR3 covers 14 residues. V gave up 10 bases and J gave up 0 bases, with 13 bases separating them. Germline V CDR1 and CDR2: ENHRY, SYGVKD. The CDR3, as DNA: TGTGCCAGCAGACAGGATAGCTCTGGAAACACCATATATTTT. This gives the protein CASRQDSSGNTIYF.

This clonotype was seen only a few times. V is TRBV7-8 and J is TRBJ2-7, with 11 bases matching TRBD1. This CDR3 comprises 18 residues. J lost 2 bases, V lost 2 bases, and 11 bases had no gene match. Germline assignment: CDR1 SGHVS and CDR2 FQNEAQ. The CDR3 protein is CASSLSGQGGIRPYEQYF. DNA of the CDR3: TGTGCCAGCAGCTTATCGGGACAGGGGGGGATCCGACCCTACGAGCAGTACTTC.

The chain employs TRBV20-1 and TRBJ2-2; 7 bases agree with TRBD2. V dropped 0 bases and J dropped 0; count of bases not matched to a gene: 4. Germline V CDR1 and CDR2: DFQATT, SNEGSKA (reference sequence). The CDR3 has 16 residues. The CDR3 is CSARDEGRANTGELFF. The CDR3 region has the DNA TGCAGTGCTAGAGATGAGGGGAGGGCGAACACCGGGGAGCTGTTTTTT.

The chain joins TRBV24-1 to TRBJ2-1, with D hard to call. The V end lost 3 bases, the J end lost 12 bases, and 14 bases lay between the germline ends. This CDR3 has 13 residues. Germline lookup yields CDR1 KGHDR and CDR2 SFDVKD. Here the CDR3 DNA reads TGTGCCACCAGTGATGGTCATTCCTATGGGCAGTTCTTC. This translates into CATSDGHSYGQFF.

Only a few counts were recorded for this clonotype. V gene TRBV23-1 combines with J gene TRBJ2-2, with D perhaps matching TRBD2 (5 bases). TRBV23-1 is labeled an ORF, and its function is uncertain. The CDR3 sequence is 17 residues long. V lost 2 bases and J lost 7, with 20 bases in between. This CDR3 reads CASSQISRRGWVGELFF. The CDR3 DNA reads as TGCGCCAGCAGTCAAATCTCTCGTCGGGGTTGGGTCGGGGAGCTGTTTTTT.

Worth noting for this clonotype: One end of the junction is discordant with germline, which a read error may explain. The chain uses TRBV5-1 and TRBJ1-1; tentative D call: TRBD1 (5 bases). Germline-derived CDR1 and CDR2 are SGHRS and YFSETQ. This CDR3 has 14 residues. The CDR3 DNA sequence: TGCGCCAGCAGCTTTGCACAGGTGAACGCTGAAGCTTTCTTT. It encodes CASSFAQVNAEAFF.

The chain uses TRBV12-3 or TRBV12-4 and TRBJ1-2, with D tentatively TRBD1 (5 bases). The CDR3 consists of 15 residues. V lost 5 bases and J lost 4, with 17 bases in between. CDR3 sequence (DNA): TGTGCCAGCAGTCGCCGGGGGGGAGTATCCTATGGCTACACCTTC. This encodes CASSRRGGVSYGYTF.

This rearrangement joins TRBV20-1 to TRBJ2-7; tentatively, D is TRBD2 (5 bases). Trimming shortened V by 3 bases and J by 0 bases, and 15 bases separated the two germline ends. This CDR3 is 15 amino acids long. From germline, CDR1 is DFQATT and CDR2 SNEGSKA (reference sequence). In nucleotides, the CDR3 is TGCAGTGCTAGTAAGGCGGAGGAGAGCTCCTACGAGCAGTACTTC. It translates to CSASKAEESSYEQYF.

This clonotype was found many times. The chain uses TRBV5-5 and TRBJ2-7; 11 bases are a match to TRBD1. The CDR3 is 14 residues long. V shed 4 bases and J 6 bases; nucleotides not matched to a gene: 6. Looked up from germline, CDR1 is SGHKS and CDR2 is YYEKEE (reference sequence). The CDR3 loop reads CASSLPGQGGEQYF. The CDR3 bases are TGTGCCAGCAGCCTCCCGGGACAGGGGGGCGAGCAGTACTTC.

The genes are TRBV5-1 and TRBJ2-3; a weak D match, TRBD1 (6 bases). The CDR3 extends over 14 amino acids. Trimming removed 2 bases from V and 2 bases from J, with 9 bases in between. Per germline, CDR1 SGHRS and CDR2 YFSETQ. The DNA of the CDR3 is TGCGCCAGCAGCTTTACAGGGTACACAGATACGCAGTATTTT. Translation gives CASSFTGYTDTQYF.

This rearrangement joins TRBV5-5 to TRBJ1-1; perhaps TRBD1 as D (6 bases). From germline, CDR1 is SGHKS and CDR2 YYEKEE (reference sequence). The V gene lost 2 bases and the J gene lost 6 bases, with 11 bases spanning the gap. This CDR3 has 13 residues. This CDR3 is CASSLHRTAEAFF. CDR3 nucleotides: TGTGCCAGCAGCTTACACCGGACAGCTGAAGCTTTCTTT.

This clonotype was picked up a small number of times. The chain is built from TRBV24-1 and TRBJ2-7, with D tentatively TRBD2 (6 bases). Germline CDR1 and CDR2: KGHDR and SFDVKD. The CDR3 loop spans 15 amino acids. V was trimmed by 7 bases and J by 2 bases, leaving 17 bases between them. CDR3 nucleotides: TGTGCCACCAGCCCCGGGGGACTCACGACCTACGAGCAGTACTTC. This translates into CATSPGGLTTYEQYF.

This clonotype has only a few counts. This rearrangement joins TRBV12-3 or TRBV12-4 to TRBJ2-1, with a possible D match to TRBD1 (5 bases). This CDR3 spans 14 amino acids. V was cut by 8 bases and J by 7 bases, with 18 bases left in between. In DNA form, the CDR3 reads TGTGCCAGCTGGGCGCAGGGAAGGGGAAATGAGCAGTTCTTC. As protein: CASWAQGRGNEQFF.